The rows below give T cell receptor beta chains drawn from one sample of a study of blood T cell repertoires in COVID-19. The assay was immunoSEQ multiplex PCR, and TCRdb's table has in-frame clones only and misses some. Among roughly 250,000 clones listed, approximately 80% were seen once. The sequenced sample was peripheral blood. These receptors were obtained from a woman aged 40 to 50 with active or convalescent COVID-19. Both conserved end residues are part of each CDR3. A D gene is named only where the DNA matches it firmly. Only part of the rows carry a size: once, few, many, or a class if the clone is expanded.

NA,TRBV3-1/TRBV3-2,TRBJ2-1,NA,CASSQVTGTEQFF,TGTGCCAGCAGCCAAGTAACCGGGACAGAGCAGTTCTTC
NA,TRBV7-3,TRBJ2-3,NA,CASSRGQTDTQYF,TGTGCCAGCAGCCGAGGACAGACAGATACGCAGTATTTT
NA,TRBV29-1,TRBJ1-3,NA,CSVPNIRGRNTIYF,TGCAGCGTTCCAAATATCAGGGGACGAAACACCATATATTTT
NA,TRBV18,TRBJ1-2,NA,CASSPPRDSYTF,TGTGCCAGCTCACCACCGAGGGATAGCTACACCTTC
few,TRBV5-1,TRBJ2-3,TRBD2,CASSRVSGGAADTQYF,TGCGCCAGCAGCAGGGTCAGCGGGGGGGCGGCAGATACGCAGTATTTT
NA,TRBV5-5,TRBJ1-6,NA,CASSWIDKVNSPLHF,TGTGCCAGCAGCTGGATCGACAAGGTTAATTCACCCCTCCACTTT
few,TRBV15,TRBJ2-2,NA,CATSSRRDPNTGELFF,TGTGCCACCAGCAGTCGGCGGGACCCGAACACCGGGGAGCTGTTTTTT
NA,TRBV5-4,TRBJ2-7,TRBD1,CASSLQGVNEQYF,TGTGCCAGCAGCTTACAGGGGGTCAACGAGCAGTACTTC
few,TRBV5-4,TRBJ1-4,NA,CASSVAGGGTSEKLFF,TGTGCCAGCAGCGTGGCCGGAGGGGGGACTAGTGAAAAACTGTTTTTT
NA,TRBV6-1,TRBJ1-2,NA,CASSEALRQPYGYTF,TGTGCCAGCAGTGAAGCACTAAGACAGCCCTATGGCTACACCTTC
NA,TRBV6-4,TRBJ1-1,NA,CASRQGTEAFF,TGTGCCAGCAGGCAGGGAACTGAAGCTTTCTTT
NA,TRBV5-3,TRBJ1-4,NA,CARSLSGSNEKLFF,TGTGCCAGAAGCTTGTCAGGCTCTAATGAAAAACTGTTTTTT
once,TRBV5-1,TRBJ2-3,NA,CATARGYTDTQYF,TGCGCCACCGCTAGAGGTTACACAGATACGCAGTATTTT
NA,TRBV27,TRBJ1-2,TRBD1,CASRLNGQGAGGYTF,TGTGCCAGCAGACTCAATGGACAGGGGGCGGGTGGCTACACCTTC
NA,TRBV6-5,TRBJ1-1,NA,CATRLDTEAFF,TGTGCCACTCGGTTGGACACTGAAGCTTTCTTT
NA,TRBV24-1,TRBJ2-2,TRBD2,CPTRDYHAGGETGELFF,TGTCCCACCCGTGATTATCACGCGGGGGGGGAAACCGGGGAGCTGTTTTTT
NA,TRBV19,TRBJ1-1,NA,CASSAQTAEAFF,TGTGCCAGTAGTGCGCAGACAGCCGAAGCTTTCTTT
NA,TRBV9,TRBJ1-6,TRBD1,CASNLKGALSPLHF,TGTGCCAGCAACCTGAAGGGGGCGCTTTCACCCCTCCACTTT
NA,TRBV5-1,TRBJ1-4,NA,CASYPGSRNEKLFF,TGCGCCAGCTACCCAGGGTCCCGCAATGAAAAACTGTTTTTT
many,TRBV7-9,TRBJ1-3,NA,CASSLRTATSGNTIYF,TGTGCCAGCAGCCTCCGGACAGCAACCTCTGGAAACACCATATATTTT
NA,TRBV9,TRBJ2-3,TRBD1,CASSNEGQGTDTQYF,TGTGCCAGCTCGAACGAGGGACAGGGCACAGATACGCAGTATTTT
few,TRBV11-2,TRBJ1-2,NA,CASSLDRGGVSYTF,TGTGCCAGCAGCTTAGATCGTGGGGGGGTCAGCTACACCTTC
NA,TRBV5-1,TRBJ2-3,NA,CASSLDRSYGRSTQYF,TGCGCCAGCAGCTTGGACAGGAGCTACGGACGATCTACGCAGTATTTT
NA,TRBV30,TRBJ1-6,TRBD1,CAWVKTRGTGHLGNSPLHF,TGTGCCTGGGTTAAGACGAGAGGGACAGGGCATTTGGGTAATTCACCCCTCCACTTT
NA,TRBV4-2,TRBJ2-1,TRBD2,CASSQDEPRGGIDEQFF,TGTGCCAGCAGCCAAGACGAACCGCGGGGGGGTATCGATGAGCAGTTCTTC
NA,TRBV16,TRBJ1-4,TRBD1,CASSRTGVNEKLFF,TGTGCCAGCAGCCGGACAGGGGTGAATGAAAAACTGTTTTTT
NA,TRBV10-1,TRBJ1-1,NA,CASSERVLYTEAFF,TGCGCCAGCAGTGAGCGAGTTCTCTACACTGAAGCTTTCTTT
NA,TRBV5-1,TRBJ2-5,NA,CASSFFEGQETQYF,TGCGCCAGCAGCTTCTTTGAGGGCCAAGAGACCCAGTACTTC
NA,TRBV27,TRBJ1-3,NA,CASSLVRGNTIYF,TGTGCCAGCAGTTTAGTGCGAGGAAACACCATATATTTT
once,TRBV30,TRBJ2-3,NA,CAWSVVQGFTDTQYF,TGTGCCTGGAGTGTTGTACAGGGATTCACAGATACGCAGTATTTT
many,TRBV14,TRBJ1-6,TRBD1,CASSQDPGQGNSPLHF,TGTGCCAGCAGCCAAGATCCGGGACAGGGAAACTCACCCCTCCACTTT
NA,TRBV13,TRBJ2-1,NA,CASSLNGPGDEQFF,TGTGCCAGCAGCTTAAATGGCCCGGGAGATGAGCAGTTCTTC
once,TRBV5-5,TRBJ1-3,NA,CASSVIGGSGNTIYF,TGTGCCAGCAGCGTAATCGGAGGATCTGGAAACACCATATATTTT
few,TRBV6-5,TRBJ2-3,NA,CASRGGGTFSDTQYF,TGTGCCAGCAGGGGTGGGGGGACTTTCTCAGATACGCAGTATTTT
NA,TRBV6-5,TRBJ2-6,NA,CAVTGSSGANVLTF,TGTGCCGTCACCGGGAGCTCTGGGGCCAACGTCCTGACTTTC